This T cell receptor (beta chain) was identified in a study of T cell repertoires in cytomegalovirus infection. TCRdb passed the reads through MiXCR, listing each CDR3 protein once. Found here are more than 350,000 distinct CDR3 sequences, roughly 30% of them singletons; the top ten hold roughly 13%. Germline V CDR1 and CDR2: SGHVS, FQNEAQ. CDR3 length equals 13 residues. A remark on this clonotype: A read error may account for a junction end that differs from germline.

This chain links TRBV7-8 with TRBJ1-1; no reliable D call. The receptor comes from a human donor in good health (CMV status not recorded). Some clones in this sample may be carry-over from other donors' samples. Sequenced material: PBMCs. CDR3: CAISLPVGTEAFF. The DNA of the CDR3 is TGTGCCATCAGCTTACCCGTTGGCACTGAAGCTTTCTTT.